This T cell receptor beta chain appears in the sequencing data of a study of cytomegalovirus exposure and HLA in healthy donors. Study-level background: Among the roughly 430 genotyped donors, approximately 81% were placed in the Caucasian-associated ancestry cluster. Study-wide points: In a later analysis, compared with equally common non-associated chains, HLA-associated beta chains were more expanded.

Vbeta (60) and Jbeta (13) primers were used in the PCR. Produced via immunoSEQ multiplex PCR; TCRdb's table is partial and in-frame only. The table lists fewer than 150,000 clones, over 75% of them singletons, with 2% to 2.5% in the top ten. Note on this clone: Its antigen is as yet unknown.

CDR1 is WSHSY and CDR2 is SAAADI in the germline V gene. The length of the CDR3 is 14 residues. V was trimmed by 6 bases and J by 3 bases, leaving 15 bases between them. V usage is TRBV10-2 and J usage is TRBJ2-7; D might be TRBD1 (6 bases). The clonotype was recovered from a man in his thirties or forties in good health and CMV-seronegative. The specimen was PBMCs. CDR3 DNA: TGCGCCAGCAGGGTCCAGACAGGTCTCTACGAGCAGTACTTC. It yields the protein CASRVQTGLYEQYF.